A selection of T cell receptor beta chains follows, all from one sample in a study of blood T cell repertoires in COVID-19. TCRdb's copy holds only in-frame clones and misses some; the assay was immunoSEQ multiplex PCR. This table holds approximately 46,000 clones, 89% found once. The sequencing input was peripheral blood. The receptors were sampled from a man aged 65-85 years with active COVID-19. The CDR3 runs from the conserved cysteine through the conserved F or W. Fields, in order: clone size, D gene, J gene, V gene, CDR3 DNA, CDR3 protein. D genes are given only for firm matches. Size values are once, few and many counts, or a class for expanded clones, and some rows have none.

. | TRBD1 | TRBJ1-5 | TRBV2 | TGTGCCAGCACCCTACAGGGGGCGCGCAATCAGCCCCAGCATTTT | CASTLQGARNQPQHF
. | TRBD2 | TRBJ2-1 | TRBV7-8 | TGTGCCAGCAGCCCTATAGCGGGGTTCTCCTACAATGAGCAGTTCTTC | CASSPIAGFSYNEQFF
. | TRBD1 | TRBJ1-2 | TRBV12-3/TRBV12-4 | TGTGCCAGCACTCCCGGGACAGGGTATGGCTACACCTTC | CASTPGTGYGYTF
. | TRBD2 | TRBJ2-2 | TRBV9 | TGTGCCAGCAGCGTAGTAGCGGGCGCCGGGGAGCTGTTTTTT | CASSVVAGAGELFF
. | . | TRBJ2-7 | TRBV27 | TGTGCCAGCAGTTCCAAGGCCGGGGGAACCTACGAGCAGTACTTC | CASSSKAGGTYEQYF
. | . | TRBJ1-2 | TRBV7-9 | TGTGCCAGCAGCTTGGACAGTTCTGGCTACACCTTC | CASSLDSSGYTF
few | . | TRBJ1-1 | TRBV21-1 | TGTGCCAGCAGCGTACACCGGGACAGGGGATGGACTGAAGCTTTCTTT | CASSVHRDRGWTEAFF
once | . | TRBJ2-7 | TRBV11-2 | TGTGCCAGCAGCTCGGGGGCGGGGGCCACCTACGAGCAGTACTTC | CASSSGAGATYEQYF
. | TRBD2 | TRBJ2-5 | TRBV7-3 | TGTGCCAGCAGCTTAGGAGCGGGATCATACGAGACCCAGTACTTC | CASSLGAGSYETQYF
. | TRBD1 | TRBJ2-3 | TRBV9 | TGTGCCAGCAGCGTCCTTCCGGGACAGGGGGCCTCCACAGATACGCAGTATTTT | CASSVLPGQGASTDTQYF
. | TRBD1 | TRBJ1-1 | TRBV6-5 | TGTGCCAGCAGGGACAGGGATGAAGCTTTCTTT | CASRDRDEAFF
. | . | TRBJ1-2 | TRBV2 | TGTGCCAGCAGTGAAAGACAGTTCAACTATGGCTACACCTTC | CASSERQFNYGYTF
. | TRBD1 | TRBJ2-5 | TRBV6-2/TRBV6-3 | TGTGCCAGCAGTTACTCTTTTGGGCAGGGGGCCGTCGAGACCCAGTACTTC | CASSYSFGQGAVETQYF
. | . | TRBJ2-5 | TRBV7-3 | TGTGCCAGCAGTCTCGGCGCCAGGCTCCAAGAGACCCAGTACTTC | CASSLGARLQETQYF
. | TRBD1 | TRBJ1-6 | TRBV7-2 | TGTGCCAGCAGCTTAGGGGCAGGGGGTAATTCACCCCTCCACTTT | CASSLGAGGNSPLHF
. | TRBD2 | TRBJ2-5 | TRBV9 | TGTGCCAGCAGCACTAGCGGGGGACAAGAGACCCAGTACTTC | CASSTSGGQETQYF
. | . | TRBJ2-2 | TRBV11-2 | TGTGCCAGCAGCCCCGAGGTACTGGCGACCGGGGAGCTGTTTTTT | CASSPEVLATGELFF
. | . | TRBJ1-1 | TRBV14 | TGTGCCAGCAGCCCCCGGGAGGGGGTGAACACTGAAGCTTTCTTT | CASSPREGVNTEAFF
once | . | TRBJ1-4 | TRBV7-2 | TGTGCCAGCAGCTTAGACGGGAATGAAAAACTGTTTTTT | CASSLDGNEKLFF
. | TRBD1 | TRBJ2-2 | TRBV18 | TGTGCCAGCTCACTCACAGGGGGCTACACCGGGGAGCTGTTTTTT | CASSLTGGYTGELFF
. | . | TRBJ1-1 | TRBV3-1/TRBV3-2 | TGTGCCAGCAGCCAAGACTACAGGGACACTGAAGCTTTCTTT | CASSQDYRDTEAFF
. | . | TRBJ2-5 | TRBV3-1/TRBV3-2 | TGTGCCAGCAGCCACGGCAGGTGTCAAGAGACCCAGTACTTC | CASSHGRCQETQYF
. | . | TRBJ2-2 | TRBV6-2/TRBV6-3 | TGTGCCAGCAGTTCTGCCGGGACCGGGGAGCTGTTTTTT | CASSSAGTGELFF
. | TRBD1 | TRBJ1-1 | TRBV29-1 | TGCAGCGTTAGGGGGCTGAACACTGAAGCTTTCTTT | CSVRGLNTEAFF
. | . | TRBJ2-3 | TRBV7-2 | TGTGCCAGCAGCTTTAGACTTTTCACAGATACGCAGTATTTT | CASSFRLFTDTQYF
once | TRBD1 | TRBJ1-1 | TRBV18 | TGTGCCAGCTCACAGGACAGGGAGGCTGAAGCTTTCTTT | CASSQDREAEAFF
. | TRBD1 | TRBJ2-1 | TRBV27 | TGTGCCAGCAGTGGATTAAAGACAGGGGGAAGTGAGCAGTTCTTC | CASSGLKTGGSEQFF
. | . | TRBJ1-4 | TRBV7-9 | TGTGCCAGCAGCCGAACTGGAGCTGAAAAACTGTTTTTT | CASSRTGAEKLFF
. | . | TRBJ1-4 | TRBV5-1 | TGCGCCAGCAGCTTGGAGAGCAGGGTTGATCAAAAACTGTTTTTT | CASSLESRVDQKLFF
. | TRBD2 | TRBJ2-5 | TRBV7-9 | TGTGCCAGCGCCCCGGGGGGGGGTGGAGAGACCCAGTACTTC | CASAPGGGGETQYF
. | . | TRBJ2-3 | TRBV5-1 | TGCGCCAGCAGCTTGTACCAGCGGTCACCCCTTCGAAACACAGATACGCAGTATTTT | CASSLYQRSPLRNTDTQYF
. | TRBD2 | TRBJ2-3 | TRBV7-9 | TGTGCCAGCAGCTTAACCGGGACTAAAGCAGATACGCAGTATTTT | CASSLTGTKADTQYF
once | TRBD2 | TRBJ2-3 | TRBV5-4 | TGTGCCAGCAGCGAACCCGGGACTAGGGGGACAGATACGCAGTATTTT | CASSEPGTRGTDTQYF
. | TRBD2 | TRBJ2-3 | TRBV7-6 | TGTGCCAGCAGCCCCCGCGGGGGGGCCGGCACAGATACGCAGTATTTT | CASSPRGGAGTDTQYF
. | TRBD1 | TRBJ1-5 | TRBV27 | TGTGCCAGCAGCCCCCTGGACAGGGGAAGCAATCAGCCCCAGCATTTT | CASSPLDRGSNQPQHF
. | . | TRBJ2-5 | TRBV7-9 | TGTGCCAGCAGCTTGTCGCTAGCAGGACAGACCCAGTACTTC | CASSLSLAGQTQYF
. | . | TRBJ2-7 | TRBV5-4 | TGTGCCAGCAGCTTCGGACAGCGATCCTACGAGCAGTACTTC | CASSFGQRSYEQYF
. | . | TRBJ2-7 | TRBV5-1 | TGCGCCAGCAGGCCGAGAGCTATCGGTGGTCTCTACGAGCAGTACTTC | CASRPRAIGGLYEQYF
. | TRBD1 | TRBJ1-3 | TRBV5-1 | TGCGCCAGCAGCTTCCGTGCAGGGGGCGGAAACACCATATATTTT | CASSFRAGGGNTIYF
once | . | TRBJ2-2 | TRBV6-6 | TGTGCCAGCCGGGGGGGGACAGGGAGGATCGGGGAGCTGTTTTTT | CASRGGTGRIGELFF
. | . | TRBJ1-2 | TRBV6-5 | TGTGCCAGCTCAAAAGGTGGAGGACAGAGTCATGGCTACACCTTC | CASSKGGGQSHGYTF
. | TRBD1 | TRBJ1-5 | TRBV27 | TGTGCCAGCAGCCGAACGGACAGGGGCGTTAAAGAGCCCCAGCATTTT | CASSRTDRGVKEPQHF
. | TRBD2 | TRBJ2-1 | TRBV4-3 | TGCGCCAGCAGCCAAGATAGGACTAGCTTAAGCTCCTACAATGAGCAGTTCTTC | CASSQDRTSLSSYNEQFF
. | TRBD2 | TRBJ2-3 | TRBV10-1 | TGCGCCAGCAGTGATTTGCGGGGGGGCCCAGATACGCAGTATTTT | CASSDLRGGPDTQYF
. | . | TRBJ1-4 | TRBV5-8 | TGTGCCAGCAGCTTGGGGTCAGGGACTAATGAAAAACTGTTTTTT | CASSLGSGTNEKLFF
few | . | TRBJ1-1 | TRBV5-1 | TGCGCCAGCAGCTTGGTTTCGCGGGGTGGCAGGCCCCTGGAGACTGAAGCTTTCTTT | CASSLVSRGGRPLETEAFF
. | . | TRBJ1-2 | TRBV7-6 | TGTGCCAGCAGATATCCTTGGGCAGGTACTAACTATGGCTACACCTTC | CASRYPWAGTNYGYTF
. | TRBD1 | TRBJ1-6 | TRBV7-2 | TGTGCCAGCAGTATACAGGGGCAGAATTCACCCCTCCACTTT | CASSIQGQNSPLHF